A single sample is the source of the 5 T cell receptor beta chains below, sequenced in a study of regulatory T cells in long-lasting Graves disease. Combining iRepertoire HTBI primers with Arm-PCR of CDR3 regions, the authors built TCR beta libraries. TCRdb re-analysed the multiplex PCR reads in MiXCR, keeping a single row per CDR3 protein. The sample has roughly 440,000 distinct CDR3 sequences, 15% to 20% seen once. Time point reported: newly diagnosed GD, antithyroid drugs for less than 3 months. Following extraction of RNA from PBMCs, that RNA was used to make the TCR library. The data were also submitted as part of a second study, on T cells in Graves' hyperthyroidism and ophthalmopathy.

The specimen comprised peripheral blood mononuclear cells (PBMCs), sampled at new diagnosis, from a patient treated with antithyroid drugs. Receptors originate from a young woman with Graves disease.

This clonotype was detected ten times or more. The chain uses TRBV7-8 and TRBJ2-3; 11 positions match TRBD2. The germline V gene has CDR1 SGHVS and CDR2 FQNEAQ. V dropped 5 bases and J dropped 5; count of bases not matched to a gene: 6. The CDR3 runs to 15 residues. Here the CDR3 DNA reads TGTGCCAGCAGCCTCCTAGCGGGAGGAGGAGATACGCAGTATTTT. It translates to CASSLLAGGGDTQYF.

The table lists this clonotype with many counts. The chain employs TRBV7-8 and TRBJ2-5, with D perhaps matching TRBD2 (5 bases). Per the germline V gene, CDR1 is SGHVS and CDR2 is FQNEAQ. The CDR3 extends over 11 amino acids. The V and J ends lost 5 bases and 9 bases respectively, with 10 bases between them. The CDR3 DNA reads TGTGCCAGCAGCCCTTACGGGGCCCAGTACTTC. Its protein is CASSPYGAQYF. Supplemented by reference TRBV7-8 and TRBJ2-5, the full variable domain reads GAGVSQSPRYKVAKRGQDVALRCDPISGHVSLFWYQQALGQGPEFLTYFQNEAQLDKSGLPSDRFFAERPEGSVSTLKIQRTQQEDSAVYLCASSPYGAQYFGPGTRLLVL.

This clonotype was recorded many times. CDR3 sequence reads: CSAKNRGYNQPQHF. CDR3 bases: TGCAGTGCCAAAAACAGGGGTTACAATCAGCCCCAGCATTTT. The gene calls are TRBV20-1 and TRBJ1-5; 7 bases fit TRBD1. The junction had 8 bases not matched to a gene; V was cut back by 6 bases and J by 3 bases. There are 14 residues in the CDR3. From germline, CDR1 is DFQATT and CDR2 SNEGSKA (reference sequence).

This clonotype was seen ten or more times. V and J are TRBV13 and TRBJ2-1, with D hard to call. The CDR3 has 15 residues. The V end was cut by 10 bases, the J end by 0 bases, with 16 bases between. From germline, CDR1 is PRHDT and CDR2 FYEKMQ (reference sequence). CDR3 sequence: CATRSGPTSYNEQFF. The DNA for the CDR3 is TGTGCCACCCGATCAGGACCAACCTCCTACAATGAGCAGTTCTTC.

This clonotype has more than one count but fewer than ten. This sequence joins TRBV18 and TRBJ1-2, with D possibly being TRBD1 (6 bases). Germline V lookup: CDR1 KGHSH, CDR2 LQKENI. V dropped 5 bases and J dropped 6 bases, with 13 bases sitting between them. The CDR3 sequence is 13 residues long. The CDR3 sequence: CASSEDSVDGYTF. Here the CDR3 DNA reads TGTGCCAGCTCAGAGGACAGTGTGGATGGCTACACCTTC.